The 5 T cell receptor beta chains below were found in one sample sequenced in a study of blood T cells in healthy people across ages. PCR was performed a second time for roughly 6 to 12 cycles using a sample-barcoded 5' primer and a J-beta primer mix. TCRdb called the 5' RACE reads again in MiXCR, with one record for every CDR3 protein. The sample consists of 450,000 to 650,000 distinct CDR3 sequences, 24% of them appearing once. These data are also associated with another study on T cells of mothers and their children.

Sequenced: blood. The receptors originated from a boy aged 5-17 years in good health.

V gene TRBV28 combines with J gene TRBJ2-1, with a weak D call TRBD1 (8 bases). V lost 3 bases to trimming and J lost 14 bases, with 23 bases between them. CDR3 length: 15 amino acids. Germline V lookup: CDR1 MDHEN, CDR2 SYDVKM. DNA of the CDR3: TGTGCCAGCAGTTTTGGACAGGGAGGGTACACCGAAAAGTTCTTC. Its protein is CASSFGQGGYTEKFF.

This clonotype was seen a handful of times. This sequence joins TRBV15 and TRBJ1-5, with unresolved D. CDR1 is LNHNV and CDR2 is YYDKDF in the germline V gene (reference sequence). Trimming took off 4 bases at V and 4 bases at J, with 11 bases between the two ends. This CDR3 is 14 amino acids long. The CDR3 nucleotides read TGTGCCACCAGCAAAGAGGTCCAGAATCAGCCCCAGCATTTT. Protein sequence: CATSKEVQNQPQHF.

This clonotype was observed many times. The chain employs TRBV9 and TRBJ2-3; 9 nucleotides agree with TRBD2. CDR3 length: 15 amino acids. V gave up 1 base and J gave up 2 bases; unmatched junction bases: 2. Germline V gene lookup returns CDR1 SGDLS and CDR2 YYNGEE. In DNA form, the CDR3 reads TGTGCCAGCAGCGTACTAGCGGGACCCACAGATACGCAGTATTTT. It translates to CASSVLAGPTDTQYF.

The rearrangement uses TRBV9 and TRBJ2-1, with D unresolved. Germline CDR1 SGDLS, CDR2 YYNGEE. V was shortened by 0 bases and J by 4 bases, with 8 bases between the two germline ends. This CDR3 region has 14 residues. The CDR3, as DNA: TGTGCCAGCAGCGTAGATGGCCAATACAATGAGCAGTTCTTC. Its protein is CASSVDGQYNEQFF. Supplemented by reference TRBV9 and TRBJ2-1, the full variable domain reads DSGVTQTPKHLITATGQRVTLRCSPRSGDLSVYWYQQSLDQGLQFLIQYYNGEERAKGNILERFSAQQFPDLHSELNLSSLELGDSALYFCASSVDGQYNEQFFGPGTRLTVL.

The chain is built from TRBV4-1 and TRBJ2-5, with 10 bases aligning to TRBD2. The CDR3 sequence is 16 residues long. Germline V gene data show CDR1 as MGHRA and CDR2 as YSYEKL. The ends lost 0 bases at V and 5 bases at J; junction bases unmatched: 6. CDR3 loop: CASSQDRAGGPETQYF. Written as DNA, the CDR3 is TGCGCCAGCAGCCAAGATCGAGCGGGGGGGCCCGAGACCCAGTACTTC.